Listed here are 10 T cell receptor beta chains from one sample, sequenced in a study of T cells in Graves' hyperthyroidism and ophthalmopathy. From RNA transcripts, TCR beta CDR3 regions were amplified. HTBI primers were used for first-round RT-PCR of the TCR CDR3. Using its own MiXCR run on the multiplex PCR reads, TCRdb lists one record per CDR3 protein. The data show about 410,000 distinct CDR3 sequences, 14% to 15% seen once. Material: blood. The receptors originated from a young man with Graves' ophthalmopathy.

This clonotype showed up just a few times. This chain links TRBV6-2 or TRBV6-3 with TRBJ2-7, with D possibly matching TRBD2 (7 bases). Germline CDR1 and CDR2: MNHEY and SVGEGT. The CDR3 spans 14 residues. Between the trimmed V and J ends, which lost 5 bases and 0 bases, there was a span of 11 bases. This CDR3 is CASSNGGPSYEQYF. The DNA of the CDR3 is TGTGCCAGCAGTAACGGGGGGCCCTCCTACGAGCAGTACTTC.

This clonotype was observed at least ten times. V gene TRBV29-1 combines with J gene TRBJ2-1, with TRBD2 matching 12 bases. Germline trimming cut 3 bases from V and 2 bases from J; bases unmatched to any gene: 5. The V gene's germline CDR1 is SQVTM and CDR2 ANQGSEA. The CDR3 consists of 16 residues. For the CDR3, the DNA is TGCAGCGTTGAGGGACTAGCGGGCGCCGCCTACAATGAGCAGTTCTTC. This encodes CSVEGLAGAAYNEQFF.

This clonotype was detected only a few times. This chain joins TRBV6-1 and TRBJ2-5; possibly TRBD1 for D (5 bases). Germline CDR1 MNHNS, CDR2 SASEGT. The CDR3 length is 14 residues. V was clipped by 2 bases and J by 4 bases, with 11 bases between them. DNA for the CDR3: TGTGCCAGCAGTGAAACAGGTCGTCGAGAGACCCAGTACTTC. It translates to CASSETGRRETQYF.

This clonotype was found a few times. This chain connects TRBV27 to TRBJ2-2; D tentatively reads TRBD1 or TRBD2 (5 bases each). From germline, CDR1 is MNHEY and CDR2 SMNVEV (reference sequence). The CDR3 totals 14 residues. The V gene lost 7 bases and the J gene lost 3 bases, with 12 bases spanning the gap. CDR3 in amino acids: CASTEGTHTGELFF. The CDR3, as DNA: TGTGCCAGCACGGAAGGGACGCACACCGGGGAGCTGTTTTTT.

In this sample, this clonotype turned up many times. The chain joins TRBV18 to TRBJ2-3; 15 nucleotides agree with TRBD2. The CDR3 covers 17 residues. Germline V lookup: CDR1 KGHSH, CDR2 LQKENI. V trimming: 3 bases; J trimming: 4 bases; junction bases outside the gene matches: 5. DNA for the CDR3: TGTGCCAGCTCACCCCCCGGGACTAGCGGGGGGTCAGATACGCAGTATTTT. It encodes CASSPPGTSGGSDTQYF. The entire variable domain, with the rest obtained from reference TRBV18 and TRBJ2-3, is as follows: NAGVMQNPRHLVRRRGQEARLRCSPMKGHSHVYWYRQLPEEGLKFMVYLQKENIIDESGMPKERFSAEFPKEGPSILRIQQVVRGDSAAYFCASSPPGTSGGSDTQYFGPGTRLTVL.

The table lists this clonotype with a count of one. The rearrangement links TRBV3-1 to TRBJ2-2; D remains ambiguous. This CDR3 is built from 16 residues. The V gene's germline CDR1 is LGHDT and CDR2 YNNKEL (reference sequence). Trimming shortened V by 1 base and J by 6 bases, and 15 bases separated the two germline ends. CDR3 loop: CASSQGIATVAGELFF. The CDR3 bases are TGTGCCAGCAGCCAAGGTATTGCTACGGTCGCCGGGGAGCTGTTTTTT.

This chain connects TRBV7-3 to TRBJ2-1, with 7 bases matching TRBD2. With V trimmed by 5 bases and J by 6 bases, 7 bases remained unmatched. CDR3 length: 14 residues. Germline CDR1 reads SGHTA; CDR2 reads FQGTGA. The CDR3 sequence: CASSPRLATNEQFF. The CDR3 DNA sequence: TGTGCCAGCAGCCCCAGACTAGCCACCAATGAGCAGTTCTTC.

This clonotype was counted ten times or more. This chain links TRBV13 with TRBJ1-1; D is ambiguous. Germline assignment: CDR1 PRHDT and CDR2 FYEKMQ (reference sequence). The CDR3 runs 14 residues. V was pared by 7 bases and J by 6 bases, with 18 bases between. The CDR3 sequence: CASTHGQPRPEAFF. The CDR3 DNA reads TGTGCCAGCACCCACGGTCAGCCTCGGCCTGAAGCTTTCTTT.

This clonotype was observed a handful of times. The CDR3 DNA is TGCGCCAGCAGGGAGACTAGCGGGAGTGGCTACGAGCAGTACTTC. It codes for CASRETSGSGYEQYF. The chain carries TRBV10-2 and TRBJ2-7, with 12 bases aligning to TRBD2. In germline, CDR1 is WSHSY, CDR2 SAAADI. The CDR3 has 15 amino acids. V gave up 6 bases and J gave up 3 bases; unmatched junction bases: 6.

This clonotype was counted ten times or more. The chain employs TRBV18 and TRBJ1-2; perhaps TRBD1 as D (5 bases). Deletions cut 3 bases from V and 4 bases from J, with 15 bases between. The CDR3 sequence is 15 residues long. From germline, CDR1 is KGHSH and CDR2 LQKENI. CDR3 sequence: CASSPGGEVTYGYTF. The CDR3 DNA sequence: TGTGCCAGCTCACCTGGAGGGGAAGTCACCTATGGCTACACCTTC.